These 27 T cell receptor beta chains share one sample of origin, sequenced in a study of blood T cells in healthy people across ages. The use of a sample-barcoded 5' primer and a J-beta primer mix characterized a second PCR of roughly 6 to 12 cycles. TCRdb recomputed calls from the 5' RACE reads with MiXCR, one row per CDR3 protein. Of about 2 million distinct CDR3 sequences detected, about 49% appear once; the ten largest clones hold roughly 2.1%. The sample consisted of blood. These receptors were taken from a woman between 40 and 55 years old in good health.

J is TRBJ2-1 and V is TRBV15, with TRBD1 identical over 9 bases. Germline loops: CDR1 LNHNV, CDR2 YYDKDF (reference sequence). The CDR3 spans 14 residues. V dropped 0 bases and J dropped 8; count of bases not matched to a gene: 2. CDR3 in amino acids: CATSRDTGGDEQFF. The CDR3 DNA follows: TGTGCCACCAGCAGAGATACAGGGGGCGATGAGCAGTTCTTC.

The chain carries TRBV7-2 and TRBJ2-1, with 14 positions matching TRBD2. The CDR3 runs 20 residues. CDR1 and CDR2 (germline): SGHTA, FQGNSA. The ends lost 5 bases at V and 0 bases at J; junction bases unmatched: 12. This CDR3 is CASSPSPGLAGVSSYNEQFF. DNA of the CDR3: TGTGCCAGCAGCCCCTCCCCGGGACTAGCGGGGGTGAGCTCCTACAATGAGCAGTTCTTC.

Points on this clonotype: The germline gene is not matched at one end of the junction; a read error may be the cause. This sequence joins TRBV4-1 and TRBJ2-7; 9 bases map to TRBD2. The CDR3 extends over 19 amino acids. The germline CDR1 and CDR2 sequences are MGHRA and YSYEKL. The CDR3 DNA reads as TGCGCCGGCAGCCAAGACCCATTCCCCGGACTAGCGACACGATACGAGCAGTACTTC. It translates to CAGSQDPFPGLATRYEQYF.

The chain couples TRBV11-3 to TRBJ2-1; 10 positions agree with TRBD1. Trimming removed 1 base from V and 5 bases from J; junction bases left unmatched: 5. Germline CDR1 and CDR2: SGHNT and YENEEA. The CDR3 covers 16 residues. In DNA form, the CDR3 reads TGTGCCAGCAGCTTAGGCGGGGACAGGGGCAACAATGAGCAGTTCTTC. Translation: CASSLGGDRGNNEQFF.

The chain carries TRBV20-1 and TRBJ2-1; TRBD2 matches 10 bases. J lost 9 bases, V lost 6 bases, and 14 bases had no gene match. Germline loops: CDR1 DFQATT, CDR2 SNEGSKA (reference sequence). The CDR3 covers 15 residues. The CDR3 nucleotides read TGCAGTGCCCAAAGGGAAAGCGGGGGGGCCGGTGAGCAGTTCTTC. Protein product: CSAQRESGGAGEQFF.

V and J are TRBV5-1 and TRBJ1-4, with D possibly matching TRBD1 (6 bases). Trimming stripped 3 bases from V and 8 bases from J, with 17 bases between. This CDR3 comprises 15 residues. The germline V gene encodes CDR1 SGHRS and CDR2 YFSETQ. The CDR3 DNA sequence: TGCGCCAGCAGCTCGCCGGACAGTCGGGACGAAAAACTGTTTTTT. Protein product: CASSSPDSRDEKLFF.

V gene TRBV7-2 combines with J gene TRBJ2-1, with 7 bases lining up with TRBD1. The germline V gene encodes CDR1 SGHTA and CDR2 FQGNSA. This CDR3 is 16 amino acids long. V trimming: 5 bases; J trimming: 4 bases; junction bases outside the gene matches: 11. The CDR3 reads CASSPRVTGQYNEQFF. CDR3 coding DNA: TGTGCCAGCAGCCCTAGGGTGACAGGGCAGTACAATGAGCAGTTCTTC.

The chain is built from TRBV7-3 and TRBJ2-1; 10 bases fit TRBD2. The V and J ends lost 5 bases and 0 bases, in that order; junction bases with no gene match: 7. This CDR3 contains 17 residues. The germline V gene has CDR1 SGHTA and CDR2 FQGTGA. The CDR3 DNA reads as TGTGCCAGCAGCCCCCACTCTAGCGGGAGCTCCTACAATGAGCAGTTCTTC. Encoded protein: CASSPHSSGSSYNEQFF. The full variable domain, with the rest looked up from reference TRBV7-3 and TRBJ2-1, is GAGVSQTPSNKVTEKGKYVELRCDPISGHTALYWYRQSLGQGPEFLIYFQGTGAADDSGLPNDRFFAVRPEGSVSTLKIQRTERGDSAVYLCASSPHSSGSSYNEQFFGPGTRLTVL.

In DNA form, the CDR3 reads TGTGCCAGCAGCCAAGCCATACAACTAGCGAAGAACCCCGTAGAGACCCAGTACTTC. Its protein is CASSQAIQLAKNPVETQYF. The chain is built from TRBV4-2 and TRBJ2-5, with 7 bases matching TRBD2. The CDR3 is 19 residues long. In germline, CDR1 is LGHNA, CDR2 YNFKEQ. Trimming removed 1 base from V and 4 bases from J; junction bases left unmatched: 18.

V is TRBV11-2 and J is TRBJ2-7; TRBD1 or TRBD2 may be the D gene (6 bases each). The CDR3 is 14 amino acids. Between the trimmed V and J ends, which lost 1 base and 3 bases, there was a span of 10 bases. Germline CDR1 reads SGHAT; CDR2 reads FQNNGV. For the CDR3, the DNA is TGTGCCAGCAGCTTAGTAAGGGGGGTCTACGAGCAGTACTTC. It specifies CASSLVRGVYEQYF.

The gene calls are TRBV6-6 and TRBJ2-7; D is unresolved. The germline gives CDR1 MNHNY, CDR2 SVGAGI (reference sequence). The V end was cut by 4 bases, the J end by 2 bases, with 15 bases between. The CDR3 runs to 15 residues. CDR3 DNA: TGTGCCAGCAGTTGCTCGACCCCCCCGGCCTACGAGCAGTACTTC. This codes for CASSCSTPPAYEQYF.

The chain uses TRBV28 and TRBJ2-3; D could derive from TRBD1 or TRBD2 (6 bases each). The CDR3 extends over 13 amino acids. Germline CDR1 reads MDHEN; CDR2 reads SYDVKM. V lost 7 bases to trimming and J lost 7 bases, with 15 bases between them. CDR3 DNA sequence: TGTGCCAGCAATGCCCAGGGGAGGTATACGCAGTATTTT. Protein sequence: CASNAQGRYTQYF.

The J gene is TRBJ2-5, the V gene TRBV9; D gene ambiguous. Germline assignment: CDR1 SGDLS and CDR2 YYNGEE. The CDR3 sequence is 15 residues long. V was clipped by 0 bases and J by 2 bases, with 11 bases between them. The chain's CDR3 is CASSVVAAQQETQYF. The CDR3 DNA sequence: TGTGCCAGCAGCGTAGTGGCAGCTCAACAAGAGACCCAGTACTTC.

V and J are TRBV15 and TRBJ2-3, with no clear D. The CDR3 has 16 amino acids. Germline-derived CDR1 and CDR2 are LNHNV and YYDKDF (reference sequence). V was trimmed by 0 bases and J by 2 bases, leaving 12 bases between them. CDR3 bases: TGTGCCACCAGCAGAGATGCTGCGTACCCCACAGATACGCAGTATTTT. This codes for CATSRDAAYPTDTQYF.

This clonotype was recorded a few times. This chain uses TRBV6-1 with TRBJ2-7, with a tentative D call TRBD1 (5 bases). With 3 bases removed from V and 2 bases from J, the gap between germline ends came to 11 bases. CDR1 MNHNS and CDR2 SASEGT come from the germline V gene. This CDR3 contains 14 residues. The CDR3 DNA is TGTGCCAGCAGTGACGGACATTTTACCTACGAGCAGTACTTC. Amino acid sequence: CASSDGHFTYEQYF.

This clonotype was detected only a few times. The genes are TRBV24-1 and TRBJ2-1; 9 bases align to TRBD2. Germline assignment: CDR1 KGHDR and CDR2 SFDVKD. Trimming at V came to 4 bases and at J to 5 bases, leaving 11 bases not matched to a gene. CDR3 length: 17 amino acids. The CDR3 here is CATSDQAGGTSDNEQFF. The CDR3 nucleotides are TGTGCCACCAGTGACCAAGCGGGGGGCACATCCGACAATGAGCAGTTCTTC.

This clonotype was detected only a few times. The chain employs TRBV5-1 and TRBJ2-3; no reliable D call. Germline loops: CDR1 SGHRS, CDR2 YFSETQ. CDR3 length: 18 residues. V lost 6 bases to trimming and J lost 2 bases, with 25 bases between them. The CDR3: CASKYYLALAKTTDTQYF. CDR3 DNA: TGCGCCAGCAAATATTATCTGGCCCTTGCCAAGACCACAGATACGCAGTATTTT.

This clonotype was counted a few times. The chain is built from TRBV7-2 and TRBJ2-7, with D maybe TRBD1 (6 bases). This CDR3 region has 17 residues. The germline V gene has CDR1 SGHTA and CDR2 FQGNSA. V was pared by 5 bases and J by 2 bases, with 22 bases between. CDR3 protein: CASSQDSPAILTYEQYF. In DNA form, the CDR3 reads TGTGCCAGCAGCCAGGACAGTCCCGCCATCCTGACCTACGAGCAGTACTTC. Variable domain in full (rest from reference TRBV7-2 and TRBJ2-7): GAGVSQSPSNKVTEKGKDVELRCDPISGHTALYWYRQSLGQGLEFLIYFQGNSAPDKSGLPSDRFSAERTGGSVSTLTIQRTQQEDSAVYLCASSQDSPAILTYEQYFGPGTRLTVT.

This clonotype was counted a few times. The chain uses TRBV11-2 and TRBJ2-5, with 7 positions matching TRBD1. V lost 5 bases, J lost 0 bases, and 9 bases stayed unmatched. From germline, CDR1 is SGHAT and CDR2 FQNNGV. CDR3 size: 16 residues. The CDR3 spells CASSPRTGMYQETQYF. Written as DNA, the CDR3 is TGTGCCAGCAGCCCCCGGACAGGAATGTACCAAGAGACCCAGTACTTC.

This chain links TRBV18 with TRBJ1-1, with unresolved D. The CDR3 loop spans 12 amino acids. Germline CDR1 reads KGHSH; CDR2 reads LQKENI. V was clipped by 2 bases and J by 4 bases, with 5 bases between them. The CDR3: CASSPVLTEAFF. In DNA form, the CDR3 reads TGTGCCAGCTCACCAGTGCTCACTGAAGCTTTCTTT.

The chain combines TRBV4-2 with TRBJ1-1, with 9 bases identical to TRBD1. V gave up 1 base and J gave up 9 bases; unmatched junction bases: 3. The CDR3 spans 13 residues. Germline assignment: CDR1 LGHNA and CDR2 YNFKEQ. This chain's CDR3 is CASSQGQGEKAFF. DNA of the CDR3: TGTGCCAGCAGCCAAGGACAGGGGGAAAAAGCTTTCTTT.

This chain uses TRBV5-1 with TRBJ2-1; D is unresolved. CDR1 and CDR2 (germline): SGHRS, YFSETQ. The CDR3 length is 15 residues. V was clipped by 0 bases and J by 3 bases, with 10 bases between them. CDR3 DNA sequence: TGCGCCAGCAGCTTGGAACCCCGGCTCTACAATGAGCAGTTCTTC. Residues: CASSLEPRLYNEQFF. The full variable domain, rest sourced from reference TRBV5-1 and TRBJ2-1, is KAGVTQTPRYLIKTRGQQVTLSCSPISGHRSVSWYQQTPGQGLQFLFEYFSETQRNKGNFPGRFSGRQFSNSRSEMNVSTLELGDSALYLCASSLEPRLYNEQFFGPGTRLTVL.

This clonotype was counted between two and nine times. The chain uses TRBV20-1 and TRBJ1-5; D unresolved. With 3 bases removed from V and 0 bases from J, the gap between germline ends came to 3 bases. The V gene's germline CDR1 is DFQATT and CDR2 SNEGSKA (reference sequence). The CDR3 consists of 12 residues. The CDR3 here is CSARYSNQPQHF. DNA of the CDR3: TGCAGTGCTAGGTATAGCAATCAGCCCCAGCATTTT.

This clonotype came up a few times. The rearrangement links TRBV28 to TRBJ2-7; 8 bases fit TRBD1. The CDR3 totals 15 residues. V gave up 5 bases and J gave up 4 bases; unmatched junction bases: 10. The germline V gene encodes CDR1 MDHEN and CDR2 SYDVKM. CDR3 sequence: CASSPDGQGIYEQYF. As DNA, the CDR3 is TGTGCCAGCAGTCCAGATGGACAGGGCATATACGAGCAGTACTTC.

The chain combines TRBV29-1 with TRBJ2-1; 10 nucleotides agree with TRBD2. Near its end, the DNA agrees better with TRBJ2-7, so the J call may be wrong. This CDR3 is 15 amino acids long. CDR1 is SQVTM and CDR2 is ANQGSEA in the germline V gene. DNA for the CDR3: TGCAGCGCCCTTAGCGGGGGGAGCTCCTACAATGAGCAGTACTTC. This translates into CSALSGGSSYNEQYF.

The chain has TRBV4-2 and TRBJ2-1, with 9 bases matching TRBD2. CDR1 and CDR2 (germline): LGHNA, YNFKEQ. The junction had 9 bases not matched to a gene; V was cut back by 1 base and J by 8 bases. This CDR3 has 16 residues. The CDR3 loop reads CASSQVTSGPQDEQFF. CDR3 sequence (DNA): TGTGCCAGCAGCCAAGTTACTAGCGGGCCCCAGGATGAGCAGTTCTTC.

The V and J genes are TRBV7-9 and TRBJ2-3, with D perhaps TRBD1 or TRBD2 (5 bases each). V was pared by 6 bases and J by 2 bases, with 15 bases between. The CDR3 spans 15 residues. In germline, CDR1 is SEHNR, CDR2 FQNEAQ (reference sequence). The CDR3 DNA sequence: TGTGCCAGCAGTCTCCGAGGGACGGCCACAGATACGCAGTATTTT. Translation gives CASSLRGTATDTQYF.